This passage covers 19 T cell receptor beta chains from one sample sequenced in a study of blood T cell repertoires in COVID-19. Generated by immunoSEQ multiplex PCR, the TCRdb table keeps only in-frame clones and is missing some. The sample includes some 420,000 clones, approximately 90% of them seen just once. Sequencing was performed on PBMCs or T cells enriched from blood (not recorded which). The receptors were sampled from a man aged 25 to 45 who had recovered from COVID-19.

The CDR3 sequence is CASSPHLAGVGGEQYF. The CDR3 DNA follows: TGTGCCAGCAGCCCTCACCTGGCGGGAGTGGGAGGAGAGCAGTACTTC. The J gene is TRBJ2-7, the V gene TRBV9; 7 bases fit TRBD2. Germline CDR1 is SGDLS and CDR2 is YYNGEE. The CDR3 consists of 16 residues. V dropped 4 bases and J dropped 7; count of bases not matched to a gene: 17.

In its sample, this clone was seen a few times. This chain connects TRBV19 to TRBJ1-5; 8 nucleotides agree with TRBD1. Germline V CDR1 and CDR2: LNHDA, SQIVND (reference sequence). The CDR3 runs to 16 residues. With 5 bases clipped from V and 3 bases from J, the junction kept 9 bases outside the gene matches. The chain's CDR3 is CASSFRRGLDNQPQHF. CDR3 bases: TGTGCCAGTAGTTTCCGCAGGGGGCTGGACAATCAGCCCCAGCATTTT. Together with reference TRBV19 and TRBJ1-5, the CDR3 gives the full variable domain: DGGITQSPKYLFRKEGQNVTLSCEQNLNHDAMYWYRQDPGQGLRLIYYSQIVNDFQKGDIAEGYSVSREKKESFPLTVTSAQKNPTAFYLCASSFRRGLDNQPQHFGDGTRLSIL.

The chain combines TRBV27 with TRBJ2-1; no reliable D call. CDR1 is MNHEY, CDR2 SMNVEV, per germline (reference sequence). The CDR3 loop spans 16 amino acids. Trimming cost V 5 bases and J 0 bases, with 14 bases left between them. In nucleotides, the CDR3 is TGTGCCAGCAGTCCACATTCCCGCGGCTCCTACAATGAGCAGTTCTTC. Residues: CASSPHSRGSYNEQFF.

This clone has just a few counts. The chain combines TRBV18 with TRBJ1-5; possibly TRBD1 for D (5 bases). CDR1 is KGHSH and CDR2 is LQKENI in the germline V gene. V lost 2 bases to trimming and J lost 8 bases, with 10 bases between them. This CDR3 has 13 amino acids. The CDR3 here is CASSPSGGEPQHF. In nucleotides, the CDR3 is TGTGCCAGCTCACCATCGGGGGGTGAGCCCCAGCATTTT.

This clone appeared once. The chain joins TRBV6-5 to TRBJ2-1, with D maybe TRBD2 (6 bases). The CDR3 contains 14 residues. Germline CDR1 is MNHEY and CDR2 is SVGAGI. Trimming pared 6 bases from V and 6 bases from J, leaving 15 bases between. CDR3 sequence (DNA): TGTGCCAGCAGACACCGACACGGGAGCAATGAGCAGTTCTTC. As protein: CASRHRHGSNEQFF.

The chain carries TRBV19 and TRBJ1-6; tentative D call: TRBD1 (6 bases). V lost 6 bases and J lost 6, with 6 bases in between. There are 12 residues in the CDR3. Per germline, CDR1 LNHDA and CDR2 SQIVND (reference sequence). The CDR3 loop is CASRDSNSPLHF. Here the CDR3 DNA reads TGTGCCAGTAGGGACAGTAATTCACCCCTCCACTTT. Drawing the rest from reference TRBV19 and TRBJ1-6, the complete variable domain is DGGITQSPKYLFRKEGQNVTLSCEQNLNHDAMYWYRQDPGQGLRLIYYSQIVNDFQKGDIAEGYSVSREKKESFPLTVTSAQKNPTAFYLCASRDSNSPLHFGNGTRLTVT.

The rearrangement joins TRBV28 to TRBJ2-7; maybe TRBD2 (7 bases). CDR3 size: 14 residues. V shed 5 bases and J shed 4 bases, with 15 bases lying between them. CDR1 is MDHEN and CDR2 is SYDVKM in the germline V gene. The CDR3 sequence is CASSLRGAGYEQYF. The CDR3 coding sequence is TGTGCCAGCAGTCTCCGGGGGGCAGGGTACGAGCAGTACTTC.

The chain carries TRBV18 and TRBJ1-2; 7 bases agree with TRBD1. With V trimmed by 1 base and J by 6 bases, 5 bases remained unmatched. This CDR3 contains 14 residues. The germline V gene encodes CDR1 KGHSH and CDR2 LQKENI. The CDR3 region has the DNA TGTGCCAGCTCACCACAGACAGGGTCCGATGGCTACACCTTC. Translated: CASSPQTGSDGYTF.

This clone was seen a few times. The rearrangement uses TRBV6-1 and TRBJ1-5; D uncertain. Germline V lookup: CDR1 MNHNS, CDR2 SASEGT. The CDR3 is made up of 16 amino acids. The V gene lost 0 bases and the J gene lost 6 bases, with 15 bases spanning the gap. DNA for the CDR3: TGTGCCAGCAGTGAAGCAAATCGACTGCCCCTTCAGCCCCAGCATTTT. Translated: CASSEANRLPLQPQHF.

The chain is built from TRBV9 and TRBJ2-1; TRBD2 aligns across 9 bases. V gave up 0 bases and J gave up 6 bases; unmatched junction bases: 4. The germline V gene encodes CDR1 SGDLS and CDR2 YYNGEE. This CDR3 comprises 15 residues. CDR3 sequence reads: CASSVVAGVPNEQFF. Here the CDR3 DNA reads TGTGCCAGCAGCGTAGTAGCGGGAGTTCCCAATGAGCAGTTCTTC.

The chain employs TRBV9 and TRBJ1-3; 8 bases match TRBD1. Per germline, CDR1 SGDLS and CDR2 YYNGEE. V dropped 3 bases and J dropped 2; count of bases not matched to a gene: 13. This CDR3 comprises 18 residues. CDR3 DNA sequence: TGTGCCAGCAGCGGGAGGACAGGGAAGACTGTGACTGGAAACACCATATATTTT. Amino acids: CASSGRTGKTVTGNTIYF.

The gene calls are TRBV6-5 and TRBJ1-2; perhaps TRBD1 as D (6 bases). The length of the CDR3 is 13 residues. V was shortened by 0 bases and J by 8 bases, with 10 bases between the two germline ends. Germline V gene lookup returns CDR1 MNHEY and CDR2 SVGAGI. The CDR3 coding sequence is TGTGCCAGCAGTTACTCGGGGGGGCAAGGCTACACCTTC. It is translated as CASSYSGGQGYTF.

The chain is built from TRBV18 and TRBJ1-1; D may be TRBD1 (5 bases). This CDR3 spans 17 amino acids. V shed 3 bases and J shed 0 bases, with 17 bases lying between them. CDR1 KGHSH and CDR2 LQKENI come from the germline V gene. The CDR3 DNA reads as TGTGCCAGCTCACCTTCTCCTGGACATTGGATGAACACTGAAGCTTTCTTT. Amino acid sequence: CASSPSPGHWMNTEAFF.

This sequence joins TRBV7-9 and TRBJ1-3; D gene uncertain. The CDR3 is 16 amino acids. Per the germline V gene, CDR1 is SEHNR and CDR2 is FQNEAQ (reference sequence). Trimming cost V 3 bases and J 2 bases, with 14 bases left between them. The CDR3 here is CASSLKGVRPGNTIYF. CDR3 DNA sequence: TGTGCCAGCAGCTTGAAGGGAGTTAGACCTGGAAACACCATATATTTT.

The chain uses TRBV5-4 and TRBJ2-2; the D gene is possibly TRBD1 (5 bases). This CDR3 contains 16 residues. The germline V gene encodes CDR1 SGHNT and CDR2 YYREEE (reference sequence). V was shortened by 0 bases and J by 4 bases, with 13 bases between the two germline ends. CDR3 bases: TGTGCCAGCAGCTTGGGGGGCACGGCTATCACCGGGGAGCTGTTTTTT. Protein sequence: CASSLGGTAITGELFF.

The gene calls are TRBV27 and TRBJ2-7; D gene unclear. Germline CDR1 MNHEY, CDR2 SMNVEV (reference sequence). V dropped 0 bases and J dropped 6 bases, with 12 bases sitting between them. The CDR3 has 14 amino acids. The CDR3 loop is CASSLSTTLGEQYF. CDR3 coding DNA: TGTGCCAGCAGTTTATCAACTACCCTGGGCGAGCAGTACTTC.

The chain links TRBV15 to TRBJ1-1; TRBD1 might be the D (5 bases). Germline CDR1 is LNHNV and CDR2 is YYDKDF (reference sequence). The CDR3 loop spans 14 amino acids. The germline V and J ends were trimmed by 3 bases and 3 bases, with 11 bases remaining between them. DNA of the CDR3: TGTGCCACCAGCAGGGGTGAAGGGGACACTGAAGCTTTCTTT. Amino acid sequence: CATSRGEGDTEAFF. Complete variable domain (other parts from reference TRBV15 and TRBJ1-1): DAMVIQNPRYQVTQFGKPVTLSCSQTLNHNVMYWYQQKSSQAPKLLFHYYDKDFNNEADTPDNFQSRRPNTSFCFLDIRSPGLGDTAMYLCATSRGEGDTEAFFGQGTRLTVV.

The table lists this clone with a few counts. This chain links TRBV10-1 with TRBJ2-2; possibly TRBD1 for D (6 bases). This CDR3 is built from 15 residues. The germline gives CDR1 WNHNN, CDR2 SYGVQD (reference sequence). Trimming stripped 6 bases from V and 0 bases from J, with 11 bases between. The CDR3 region is CASSPRTANTGELFF. The CDR3 coding sequence is TGCGCCAGCAGCCCCAGGACAGCGAACACCGGGGAGCTGTTTTTT.

This clone was recorded a few times. The V and J genes are TRBV7-2 and TRBJ2-4, with D unclear. Germline V gene data show CDR1 as SGHTA and CDR2 as FQGNSA. The CDR3 totals 12 residues. V lost 2 bases and J 6 bases, leaving 5 bases between the germline ends. The CDR3 nucleotides are TGTGCCAGCAGCTTACCGGGAAACATTCAGTACTTC. It translates to CASSLPGNIQYF.